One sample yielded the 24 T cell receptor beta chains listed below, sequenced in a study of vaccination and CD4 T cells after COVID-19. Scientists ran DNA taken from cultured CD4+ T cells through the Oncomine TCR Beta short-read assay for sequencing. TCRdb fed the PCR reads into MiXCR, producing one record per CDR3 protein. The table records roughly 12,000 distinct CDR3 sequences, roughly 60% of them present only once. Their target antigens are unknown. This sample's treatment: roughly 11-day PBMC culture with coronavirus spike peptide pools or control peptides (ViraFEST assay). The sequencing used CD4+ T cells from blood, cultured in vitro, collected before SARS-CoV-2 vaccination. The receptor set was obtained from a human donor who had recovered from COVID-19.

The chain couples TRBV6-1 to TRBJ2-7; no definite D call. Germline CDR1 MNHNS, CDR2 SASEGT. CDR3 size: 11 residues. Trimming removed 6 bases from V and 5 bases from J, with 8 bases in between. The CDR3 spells CASSLDHEQYF. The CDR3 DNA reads TGTGCCAGCAGCCTGGACCACGAGCAGTACTTC.

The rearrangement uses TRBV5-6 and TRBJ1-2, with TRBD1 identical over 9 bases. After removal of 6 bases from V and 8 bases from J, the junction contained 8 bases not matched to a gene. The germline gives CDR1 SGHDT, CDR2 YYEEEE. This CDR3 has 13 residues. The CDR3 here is CASTPTGGSGYTF. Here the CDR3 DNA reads TGTGCCAGCACCCCTACAGGGGGCTCCGGCTACACCTTC.

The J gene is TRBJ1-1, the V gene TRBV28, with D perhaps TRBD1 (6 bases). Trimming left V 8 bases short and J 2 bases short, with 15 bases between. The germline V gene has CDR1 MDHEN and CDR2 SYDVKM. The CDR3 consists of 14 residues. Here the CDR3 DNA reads TGTGCCAGCCGTGACGGGACATTAAACACTGAAGCTTTCTTT. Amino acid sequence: CASRDGTLNTEAFF. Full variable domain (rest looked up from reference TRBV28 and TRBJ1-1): DVKVTQSSRYLVKRTGEKVFLECVQDMDHENMFWYRQDPGLGLRLIYFSYDVKMKEKGDIPEGYSVSREKKERFSLILESASTNQTSMYLCASRDGTLNTEAFFGQGTRLTVV.

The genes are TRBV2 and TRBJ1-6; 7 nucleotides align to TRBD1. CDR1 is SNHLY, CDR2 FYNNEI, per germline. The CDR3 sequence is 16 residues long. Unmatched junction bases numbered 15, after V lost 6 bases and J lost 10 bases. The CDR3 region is CASRWFTGTVDSPLHF. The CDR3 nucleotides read TGTGCCAGCAGATGGTTTACCGGGACAGTTGACTCACCCCTCCACTTT.

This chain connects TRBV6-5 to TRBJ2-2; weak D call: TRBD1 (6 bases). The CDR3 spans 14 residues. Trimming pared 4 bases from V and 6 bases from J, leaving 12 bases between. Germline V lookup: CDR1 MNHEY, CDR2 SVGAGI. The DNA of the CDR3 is TGTGCCAGCAGTTTAATGGGGGCAGCCGGGGAGCTGTTTTTT. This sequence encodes CASSLMGAAGELFF.

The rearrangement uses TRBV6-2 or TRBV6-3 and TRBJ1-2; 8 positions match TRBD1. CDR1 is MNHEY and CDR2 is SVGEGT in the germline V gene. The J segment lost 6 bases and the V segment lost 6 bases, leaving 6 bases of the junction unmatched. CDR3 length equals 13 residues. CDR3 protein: CASRKTGEDGYTF. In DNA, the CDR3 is TGTGCCAGCAGAAAGACAGGGGAGGATGGCTACACCTTC.

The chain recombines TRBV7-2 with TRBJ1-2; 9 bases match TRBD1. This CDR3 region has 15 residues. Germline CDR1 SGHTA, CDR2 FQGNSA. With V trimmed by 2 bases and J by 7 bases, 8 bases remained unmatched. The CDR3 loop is CASSLLGQGIFGYTF. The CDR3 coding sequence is TGTGCCAGCAGCTTACTGGGACAGGGTATTTTTGGCTACACCTTC. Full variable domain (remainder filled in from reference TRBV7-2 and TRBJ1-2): GAGVSQSPSNKVTEKGKDVELRCDPISGHTALYWYRQSLGQGLEFLIYFQGNSAPDKSGLPSDRFSAERTGGSVSTLTIQRTQQEDSAVYLCASSLLGQGIFGYTFGSGTRLTVV.

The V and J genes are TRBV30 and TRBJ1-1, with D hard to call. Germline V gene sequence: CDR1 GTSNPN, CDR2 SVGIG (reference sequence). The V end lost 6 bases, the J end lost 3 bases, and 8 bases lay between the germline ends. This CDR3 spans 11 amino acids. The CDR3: CACGWDTEAFF. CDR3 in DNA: TGTGCCTGCGGGTGGGACACTGAAGCTTTCTTT. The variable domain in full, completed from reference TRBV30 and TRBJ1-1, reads SQTIHQWPATLVQPVGSPLSLECTVEGTSNPNLYWYRQAAGRGLQLLFYSVGIGQISSEVPQNLSASRPQDRQFILSSKKLLLSDSGFYLCACGWDTEAFFGQGTRLTVV.

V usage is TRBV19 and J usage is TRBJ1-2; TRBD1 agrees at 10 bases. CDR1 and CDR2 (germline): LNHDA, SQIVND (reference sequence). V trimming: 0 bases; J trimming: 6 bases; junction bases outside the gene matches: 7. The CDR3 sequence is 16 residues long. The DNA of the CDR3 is TGTGCCAGTAGTATAGATCGTTGGACAGGGGGAGATGGCTACACCTTC. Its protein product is CASSIDRWTGGDGYTF.

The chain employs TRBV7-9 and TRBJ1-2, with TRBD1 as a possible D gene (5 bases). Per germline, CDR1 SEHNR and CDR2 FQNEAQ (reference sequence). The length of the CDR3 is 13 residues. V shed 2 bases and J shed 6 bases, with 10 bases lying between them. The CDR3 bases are TGTGCCAGCAGCTTAAGCCAGGGCGATGGCTACACCTTC. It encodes CASSLSQGDGYTF.

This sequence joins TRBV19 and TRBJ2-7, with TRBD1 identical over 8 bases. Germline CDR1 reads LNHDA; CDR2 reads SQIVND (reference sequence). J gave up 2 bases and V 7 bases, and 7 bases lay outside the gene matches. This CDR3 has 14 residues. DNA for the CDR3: TGTGCCAGTACCGCGACAGGGGTCCCCTACGAGCAGTACTTC. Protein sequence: CASTATGVPYEQYF.

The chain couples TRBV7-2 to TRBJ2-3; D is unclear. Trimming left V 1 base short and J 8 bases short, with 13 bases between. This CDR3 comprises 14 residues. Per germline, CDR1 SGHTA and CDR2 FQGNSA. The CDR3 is CASSLGGGPGTQYF. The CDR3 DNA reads TGTGCCAGCAGCTTAGGAGGCGGCCCGGGTACGCAGTATTTT.

The CDR3 loop is CASSPQRIQYF. The CDR3 region has the DNA TGTGCCAGCAGTCCGCAGAGAATTCAGTACTTC. The genes are TRBV6-2 or TRBV6-3 and TRBJ2-4; D gene uncertain. The CDR3 length is 11 residues. Trimming took 5 bases from V and 10 from J, leaving 9 bases between them. CDR1 and CDR2 from the germline V gene are MNHEY and SVGEGT.

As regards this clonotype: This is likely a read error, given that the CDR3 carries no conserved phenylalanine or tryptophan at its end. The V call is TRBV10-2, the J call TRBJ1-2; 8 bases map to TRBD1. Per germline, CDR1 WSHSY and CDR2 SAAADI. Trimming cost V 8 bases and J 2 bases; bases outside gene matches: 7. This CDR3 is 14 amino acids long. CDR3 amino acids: CASQEDRENYGYTL. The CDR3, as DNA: TGCGCCAGCCAAGAGGACAGGGAAAACTATGGCTACACCTTA.

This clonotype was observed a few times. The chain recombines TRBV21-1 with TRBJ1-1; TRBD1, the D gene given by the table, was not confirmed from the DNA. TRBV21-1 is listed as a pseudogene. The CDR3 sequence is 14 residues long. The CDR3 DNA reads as TGTGCCAGCAGCACGGACAGGGGGCTCGCTGAAGCTTTCTTT. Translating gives CASSTDRGLAEAFF.

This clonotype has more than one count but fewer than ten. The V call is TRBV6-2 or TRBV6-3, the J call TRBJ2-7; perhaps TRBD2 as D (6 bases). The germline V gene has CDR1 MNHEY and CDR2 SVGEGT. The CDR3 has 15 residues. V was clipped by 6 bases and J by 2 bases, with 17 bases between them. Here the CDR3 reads CASRPAPAGPYEQYF. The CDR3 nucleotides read TGTGCCAGCAGACCAGCCCCCGCGGGACCCTACGAGCAGTACTTC.

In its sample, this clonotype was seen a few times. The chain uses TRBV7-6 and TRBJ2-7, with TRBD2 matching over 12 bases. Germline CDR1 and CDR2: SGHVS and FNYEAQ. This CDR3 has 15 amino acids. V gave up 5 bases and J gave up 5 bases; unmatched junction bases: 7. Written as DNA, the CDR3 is TGTGCCAGCAGCAAGACTAGCGGGAGAATCCACGAGCAGTACTTC. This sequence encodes CASSKTSGRIHEQYF.

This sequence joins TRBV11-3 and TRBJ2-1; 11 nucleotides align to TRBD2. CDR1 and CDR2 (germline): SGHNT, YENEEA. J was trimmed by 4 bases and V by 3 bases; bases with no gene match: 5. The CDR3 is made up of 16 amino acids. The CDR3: CASSLAGTSGYNEQFF. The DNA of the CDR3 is TGTGCCAGCAGCTTGGCCGGGACTAGCGGTTACAATGAGCAGTTCTTC.

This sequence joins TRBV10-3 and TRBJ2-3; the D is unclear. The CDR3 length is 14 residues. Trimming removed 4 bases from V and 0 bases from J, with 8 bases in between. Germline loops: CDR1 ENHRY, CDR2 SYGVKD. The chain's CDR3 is CAISAVTSTDTQYF. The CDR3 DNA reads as TGTGCCATCAGTGCCGTTACTAGCACAGATACGCAGTATTTT.

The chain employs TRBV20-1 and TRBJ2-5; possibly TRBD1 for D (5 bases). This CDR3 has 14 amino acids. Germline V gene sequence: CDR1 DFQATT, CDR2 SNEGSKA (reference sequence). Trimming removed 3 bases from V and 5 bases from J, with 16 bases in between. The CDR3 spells CSASLRQGGETQYF. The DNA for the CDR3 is TGCAGTGCTAGCCTGCGCCAGGGTGGGGAGACCCAGTACTTC.

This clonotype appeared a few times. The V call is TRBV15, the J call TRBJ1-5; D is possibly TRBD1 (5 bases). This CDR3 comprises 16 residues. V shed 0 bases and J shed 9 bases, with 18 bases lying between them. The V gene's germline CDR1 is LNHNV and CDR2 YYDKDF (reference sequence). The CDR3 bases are TGTGCCACCAGCAGAGATGGGGCAGGAGGGCAGAGGCCCCAGCATTTT. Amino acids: CATSRDGAGGQRPQHF.

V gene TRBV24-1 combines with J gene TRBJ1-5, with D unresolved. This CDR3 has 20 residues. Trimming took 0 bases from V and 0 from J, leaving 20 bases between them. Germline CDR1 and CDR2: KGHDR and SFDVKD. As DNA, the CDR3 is TGTGCCACCAGTGATTTGATCCCAGGCCCTCTAAAATATAGCAATCAGCCCCAGCATTTT. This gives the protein CATSDLIPGPLKYSNQPQHF.

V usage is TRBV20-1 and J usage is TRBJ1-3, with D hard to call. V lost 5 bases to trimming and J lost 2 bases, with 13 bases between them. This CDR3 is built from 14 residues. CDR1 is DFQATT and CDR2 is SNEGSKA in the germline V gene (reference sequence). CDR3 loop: CSALYSSAGNTIYF. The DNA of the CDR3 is TGCAGTGCTTTGTACAGCTCGGCTGGAAACACCATATATTTT.

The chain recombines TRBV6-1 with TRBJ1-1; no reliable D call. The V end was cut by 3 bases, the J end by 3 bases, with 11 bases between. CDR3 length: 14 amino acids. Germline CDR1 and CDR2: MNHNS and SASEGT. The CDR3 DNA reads TGTGCCAGCAGTGAGGTGTTGGCGCACACTGAAGCTTTCTTT. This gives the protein CASSEVLAHTEAFF.